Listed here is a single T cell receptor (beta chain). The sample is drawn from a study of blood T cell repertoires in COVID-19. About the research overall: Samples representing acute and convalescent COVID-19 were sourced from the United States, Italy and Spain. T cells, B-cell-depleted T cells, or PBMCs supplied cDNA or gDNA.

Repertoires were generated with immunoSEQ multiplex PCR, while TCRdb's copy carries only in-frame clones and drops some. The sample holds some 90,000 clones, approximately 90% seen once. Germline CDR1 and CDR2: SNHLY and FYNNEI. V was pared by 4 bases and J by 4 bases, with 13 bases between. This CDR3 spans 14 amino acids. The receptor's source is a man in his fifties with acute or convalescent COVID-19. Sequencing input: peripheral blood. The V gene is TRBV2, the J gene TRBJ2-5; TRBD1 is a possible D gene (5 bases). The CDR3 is CASSVRLDTETQYF. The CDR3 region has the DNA TGTGCCAGCAGTGTTCGTTTGGACACAGAGACCCAGTACTTC.